Listed here are 9 T cell receptor beta chains from one sample, sequenced in a study of human T cells and chemical hapten exposure. TCRdb redid the calling of the RACE reads with MiXCR, one entry per CDR3 protein. The sample yields a few hundred thousand distinct CDR3 sequences, 4.5% to 7% seen once. Indicated time point: pre-sensitization, week 0. Treatment in this sample: therapeutic diphenylcyclopropenone sensitization with weekly scalp DPC. The specimen comprised whole blood, sampled in connection with sensitization to the hapten diphenylcyclopropenone (DPC). Every receptor here comes from a woman aged 18 to 35 with alopecia areata. Some clones in this sample may be carry-over from other donors' samples.

This clonotype was counted ten times or more. The rearrangement joins TRBV3-1 to TRBJ1-2; perhaps TRBD1 as D (6 bases). Germline assignment: CDR1 LGHDT and CDR2 YNNKEL (reference sequence). The ends were cut back, 4 bases at V and 0 bases at J, with 15 bases in the middle. This CDR3 contains 16 residues. CDR3 sequence: CASSPVGGGANYGYTF. CDR3 coding DNA: TGTGCCAGCAGCCCGGTGGGGGGCGGAGCTAACTATGGCTACACCTTC.

This clonotype was counted between two and nine times. This chain uses TRBV6-2 or TRBV6-3 with TRBJ2-1, with D possibly being TRBD1 (5 bases). Germline loops: CDR1 MNHEY, CDR2 SVGEGT. The CDR3 totals 16 residues. Between the trimmed V and J ends, which lost 1 base and 1 base, there was a span of 11 bases. CDR3 sequence: CASSYWGRPSYNEQFF. CDR3 DNA: TGTGCCAGCAGTTACTGGGGCCGACCATCCTACAATGAGCAGTTCTTC.

In this sample, this clonotype turned up a few times. This chain connects TRBV20-1 to TRBJ2-3; no clear D gene. Germline values: CDR1 DFQATT, CDR2 SNEGSKA (reference sequence). The CDR3 length is 14 residues. V lost 6 bases and J lost 2, with 15 bases in between. CDR3 in amino acids: CSATGRLFTDTQYF. The CDR3 DNA reads as TGCAGTGCCACCGGGCGACTGTTCACAGATACGCAGTATTTT.

The J gene is TRBJ2-5, the V gene TRBV9; D is uncertain. With 3 bases removed from V and 10 bases from J, the gap between germline ends came to 19 bases. CDR1 SGDLS and CDR2 YYNGEE come from the germline V gene. This CDR3 spans 14 amino acids. CDR3 sequence reads: CASSEGPFREHQYF. In DNA form, the CDR3 reads TGTGCCAGCAGCGAGGGCCCCTTTAGAGAGCACCAGTACTTC.

This clonotype showed up many times. V gene TRBV4-2 combines with J gene TRBJ2-3, with 10 bases that match TRBD2. After removal of 0 bases from V and 4 bases from J, the junction contained 10 bases not matched to a gene. CDR3 length: 18 amino acids. The V gene's germline CDR1 is LGHNA and CDR2 YNFKEQ. As DNA, the CDR3 is TGTGCCAGCAGCCAAGAGTCCCTTGCAGCGGGGGGGTCAGATACGCAGTATTTT. This encodes CASSQESLAAGGSDTQYF.

This clonotype was recorded many times. The chain is built from TRBV6-5 and TRBJ2-6; 7 nucleotides match TRBD1. CDR1 MNHEY and CDR2 SVGAGI come from the germline V gene. CDR3 length equals 20 residues. The junction had 11 bases not matched to a gene; V was cut back by 0 bases and J by 0 bases. CDR3 DNA sequence: TGTGCCAGCAGTTACTCGATTATGGGACAGATTCCCTCTGGGGCCAACGTCCTGACTTTC. Protein sequence: CASSYSIMGQIPSGANVLTF.

This clonotype came up a few times. CDR3 nucleotides: TGTGCCAGCAGCTTAGATCAGGGGAGTCAGGAGCAGTTCTTC. Its translation is CASSLDQGSQEQFF. This chain links TRBV11-3 with TRBJ2-1; tentatively, D is TRBD1 (6 bases). The V end lost 0 bases, the J end lost 10 bases, and 13 bases lay between the germline ends. The CDR3 runs to 14 residues. Per the germline V gene, CDR1 is SGHNT and CDR2 is YENEEA. Variable domain in full (rest from reference TRBV11-3 and TRBJ2-1): EAGVVQSPRYKIIEKKQPVAFWCNPISGHNTLYWYLQNLGQGPELLIRYENEEAVDDSQLPKDRFSAERLKGVDSTLKIQPAELGDSAVYLCASSLDQGSQEQFFGPGTRLTVL.

This chain links TRBV7-8 with TRBJ1-4; 10 bases align to TRBD1. Looked up from germline, CDR1 is SGHVS and CDR2 is FQNEAQ. CDR3 size: 16 residues. V gave up 2 bases and J gave up 7 bases; unmatched junction bases: 7. The CDR3 loop reads CASSLFRDRGSEKLFF. CDR3 bases: TGTGCCAGCAGCTTATTCCGGGACAGGGGAAGTGAAAAACTGTTTTTT.

This clonotype was found many times. V usage is TRBV12-3 or TRBV12-4 and J usage is TRBJ2-1; TRBD2 agrees at 7 bases. There are 15 residues in the CDR3. Unmatched junction bases numbered 10, after V lost 6 bases and J lost 5 bases. The CDR3 DNA reads TGTGCCAGCAGCCCTCCCCGGACTAGGGACAATGAGCAGTTCTTC. Amino acids: CASSPPRTRDNEQFF.